The 8 T cell receptor beta chains below come from one sample, sequenced in a study of blood T cell repertoires in COVID-19. Data came from immunoSEQ multiplex PCR; TCRdb stores just in-frame clones and leaves some out. Altogether around 99,000 clones are present, 80% to 85% being singletons, with the ten largest covering approximately 4.3%. The material sequenced was peripheral blood. These TCRs come from a man aged 70 or older with acute or convalescent COVID-19.

The chain links TRBV4-1 to TRBJ1-5; D not certain. There are 15 residues in the CDR3. Deletions cut 0 bases from V and 6 bases from J, with 12 bases between. Looked up from germline, CDR1 is MGHRA and CDR2 is YSYEKL. The CDR3 coding sequence is TGCGCCAGCAGCCAAGATCCCGGAGGGTCTCAGCCCCAGCATTTT. As protein: CASSQDPGGSQPQHF.

CDR3 amino acids: CASSLNREKLFF. DNA of the CDR3: TGCGCCAGCAGCCTAAACCGGGAAAAACTGTTTTTT. The chain employs TRBV5-1 and TRBJ1-4; D remains ambiguous. CDR1 and CDR2 from the germline V gene are SGHRS and YFSETQ. With 4 bases removed from V and 8 bases from J, the gap between germline ends came to 9 bases. There are 12 residues in the CDR3.

The chain combines TRBV16 with TRBJ1-4; D is possibly TRBD1 (5 bases). V was trimmed by 0 bases and J by 3 bases, leaving 8 bases between them. The CDR3 consists of 15 residues. Germline CDR1 reads KGHSY; CDR2 reads FQNENV. The CDR3 nucleotides are TGTGCCAGCAGCCAATCTCGGGGGGCTAATGAAAAACTGTTTTTT. Its translation is CASSQSRGANEKLFF.

This chain joins TRBV12-3 or TRBV12-4 and TRBJ1-4; a weak D match, TRBD1 (6 bases). The CDR3 sequence is 13 residues long. V shed 3 bases and J shed 8 bases, with 10 bases lying between them. The CDR3 DNA reads as TGTGCCAGCAGTTTCAGGGGTGAGGAAAAACTGTTTTTT. It is translated as CASSFRGEEKLFF.

J is TRBJ2-1 and V is TRBV7-9; TRBD1 is a possible D gene (6 bases). The germline V and J ends were trimmed by 1 base and 8 bases, with 12 bases remaining between them. Germline V gene sequence: CDR1 SEHNR, CDR2 FQNEAQ (reference sequence). This CDR3 comprises 14 residues. The CDR3, as DNA: TGTGCCAGCAGCTTAGACAGGGAGTTGGATGAGCAGTTCTTC. Protein sequence: CASSLDRELDEQFF. The variable domain in full, with the rest retrieved from reference TRBV7-9 and TRBJ2-1, is DTGVSQNPRHKITKRGQNVTFRCDPISEHNRLYWYRQTLGQGPEFLTYFQNEAQLEKSRLLSDRFSAERPKGSFSTLEIQRTEQGDSAMYLCASSLDRELDEQFFGPGTRLTVL.

CDR3 sequence reads: CASSLALETGRYEQYF. The CDR3 region has the DNA TGCGCCAGCAGCTTGGCCCTCGAGACAGGGAGATACGAGCAGTACTTC. The V gene is TRBV5-1, the J gene TRBJ2-7; TRBD1 aligns across 7 bases. Germline V gene sequence: CDR1 SGHRS, CDR2 YFSETQ. V lost 0 bases and J lost 4; bases outside the gene matches: 10. The CDR3 runs to 16 residues.

The V call is TRBV5-4, the J call TRBJ2-2; TRBD1 is a possible D gene (5 bases). CDR1 SGHNT and CDR2 YYREEE come from the germline V gene (reference sequence). This CDR3 contains 16 residues. Trimming shortened V by 0 bases and J by 3 bases, and 12 bases separated the two germline ends. CDR3 in DNA: TGTGCCAGCAGCTTGGGGGCAGGGAAAGACACCGGGGAGCTGTTTTTT. It yields the protein CASSLGAGKDTGELFF.

This clone ranks as medium-sized. The rearrangement joins TRBV19 to TRBJ1-4; 7 positions agree with TRBD1. This CDR3 comprises 14 residues. Per the germline V gene, CDR1 is LNHDA and CDR2 is SQIVND (reference sequence). V lost 5 bases, J lost 6 bases, and 6 bases stayed unmatched. CDR3 region: CASSLQGIDEKLFF. Here the CDR3 DNA reads TGTGCCAGTAGTCTACAGGGGATAGATGAAAAACTGTTTTTT. Variable domain in full (rest from reference TRBV19 and TRBJ1-4): DGGITQSPKYLFRKEGQNVTLSCEQNLNHDAMYWYRQDPGQGLRLIYYSQIVNDFQKGDIAEGYSVSREKKESFPLTVTSAQKNPTAFYLCASSLQGIDEKLFFGSGTQLSVL.